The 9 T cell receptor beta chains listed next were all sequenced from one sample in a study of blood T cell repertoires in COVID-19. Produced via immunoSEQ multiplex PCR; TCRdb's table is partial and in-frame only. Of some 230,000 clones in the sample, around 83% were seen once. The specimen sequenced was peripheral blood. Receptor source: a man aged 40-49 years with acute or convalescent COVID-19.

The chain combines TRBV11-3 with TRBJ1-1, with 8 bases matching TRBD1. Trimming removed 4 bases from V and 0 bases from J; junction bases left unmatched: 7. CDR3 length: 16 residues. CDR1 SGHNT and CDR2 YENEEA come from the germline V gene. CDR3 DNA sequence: TGTGCCAGCAGCTCCGGACAGGGTGAGGTGAACACTGAAGCTTTCTTT. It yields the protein CASSSGQGEVNTEAFF.

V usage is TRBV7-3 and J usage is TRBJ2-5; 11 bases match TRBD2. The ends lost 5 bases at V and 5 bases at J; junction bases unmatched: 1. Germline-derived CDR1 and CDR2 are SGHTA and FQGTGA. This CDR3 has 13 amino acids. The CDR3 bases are TGTGCCAGCAGCCCTAGCGGGGGGGAGACCCAGTACTTC. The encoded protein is CASSPSGGETQYF.

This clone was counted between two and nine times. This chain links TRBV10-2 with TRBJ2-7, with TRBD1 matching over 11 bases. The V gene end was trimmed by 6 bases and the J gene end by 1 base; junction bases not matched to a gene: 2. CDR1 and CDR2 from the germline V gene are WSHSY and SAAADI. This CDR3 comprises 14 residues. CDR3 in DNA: TGCGCCAGCAGGGACAGGGGGCGATCCTACGAGCAGTACTTC. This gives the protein CASRDRGRSYEQYF.

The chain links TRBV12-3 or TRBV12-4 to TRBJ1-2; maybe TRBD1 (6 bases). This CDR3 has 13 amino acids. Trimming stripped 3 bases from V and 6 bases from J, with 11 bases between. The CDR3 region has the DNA TGTGCCAGCAGTTTTAGGGGGGGAGATGGCTACACCTTC. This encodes CASSFRGGDGYTF.

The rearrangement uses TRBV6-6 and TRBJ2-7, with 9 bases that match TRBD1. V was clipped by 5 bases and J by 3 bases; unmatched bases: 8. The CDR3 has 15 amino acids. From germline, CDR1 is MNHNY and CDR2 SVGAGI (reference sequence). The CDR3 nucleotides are TGTGCCAGCAGTGCCCGGACAGGGGTGAACTACGAGCAGTACTTC. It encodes CASSARTGVNYEQYF.

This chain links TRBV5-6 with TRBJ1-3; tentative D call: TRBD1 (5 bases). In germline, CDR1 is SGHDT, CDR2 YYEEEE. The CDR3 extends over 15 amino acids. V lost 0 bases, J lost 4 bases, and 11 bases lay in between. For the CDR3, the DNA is TGTGCCAGCAGCTTGGTACGGGGGAAAGGAAACACCATATATTTT. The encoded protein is CASSLVRGKGNTIYF.

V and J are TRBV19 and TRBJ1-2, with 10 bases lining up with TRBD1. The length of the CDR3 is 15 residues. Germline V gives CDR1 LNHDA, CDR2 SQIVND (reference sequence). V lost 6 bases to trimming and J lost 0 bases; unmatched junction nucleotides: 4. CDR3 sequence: CASRTGQGANYGYTF. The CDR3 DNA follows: TGTGCCAGTAGAACCGGACAGGGGGCTAACTATGGCTACACCTTC.

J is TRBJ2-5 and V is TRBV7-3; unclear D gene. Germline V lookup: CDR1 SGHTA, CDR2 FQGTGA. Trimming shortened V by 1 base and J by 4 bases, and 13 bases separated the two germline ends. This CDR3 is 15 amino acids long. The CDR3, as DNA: TGTGCCAGCAGCTTAAGGTTGGCTAGTCGAGAGACCCAGTACTTC. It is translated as CASSLRLASRETQYF.

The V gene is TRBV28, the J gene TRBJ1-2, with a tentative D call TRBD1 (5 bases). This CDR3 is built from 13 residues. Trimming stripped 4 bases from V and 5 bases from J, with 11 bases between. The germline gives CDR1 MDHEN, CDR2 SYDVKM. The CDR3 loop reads CASSSQVGYGYTF. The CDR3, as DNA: TGTGCCAGCAGTTCACAGGTGGGGTATGGCTACACCTTC.